This entry is about one T cell receptor (beta chain). The entry originates in a study of blood T cell repertoires in COVID-19. Overall study: From the United States, Italy and Spain came samples of acute and convalescent COVID-19. From T cells, B-cell-depleted T cells, or PBMCs came the material, which was cDNA or gDNA.

Authors' processing steps: Scientists estimated how many nucleated cells there were by amplifying reference gene primers. Using immunoSEQ multiplex PCR, the repertoire was profiled, and TCRdb retains in-frame clones only, with some absent. Clonal size and the V and J genes are those of that table, whereas D and trimming came from the DNA. The sample contains 150,000 to 200,000 clones, approximately 91% of which appear only once. The CDR3 consists of 18 residues. Germline values: CDR1 SEHNR, CDR2 FQNEAQ (reference sequence). V gave up 6 bases and J gave up 3 bases; unmatched junction bases: 12. The origin of this receptor is a man between 18 and 35 years old with acute or convalescent COVID-19. The chain employs TRBV7-9 and TRBJ2-1; 12 positions agree with TRBD2. The specimen was peripheral blood. The DNA of the CDR3 is TGTGCCAGCAGAAACGCTGGGGCTAGCGGGAGGGACTACAATGAGCAGTTCTTC. This translates into CASRNAGASGRDYNEQFF.